The source of this TCR beta chain is a study of blood T cell repertoires in COVID-19. The wider study: T cells, B-cell-depleted T cells, or PBMCs supplied cDNA or gDNA.

In the authors' methods: Reference gene primer amplification in the assay estimated nucleated cell counts. This table comes from immunoSEQ multiplex PCR, and its TCRdb copy is limited to in-frame clones, with some not included. The D gene and trimming were derived from the DNA, and the V and J assignments and clone size from that table. The profile covers around 150,000 clones, with 80% to 95% appearing a single time and about 5% taken by the ten largest. V gave up 3 bases and J gave up 4 bases, with 8 bases separating them. Germline CDR1 reads MNHEY; CDR2 reads SMNVEV (reference sequence). CDR3 size: 13 residues.

Sequencing was performed on peripheral blood. The rearrangement joins TRBV27 to TRBJ2-3; TRBD2 is a possible D gene (6 bases). This sequence originates from a woman in her fifties or sixties with acute or convalescent COVID-19. CDR3 bases: TGTGCCAGCAGTTTGCAGCGGGCAGATACGCAGTATTTT. Its translation: CASSLQRADTQYF.